Below, 20 T cell receptor beta chains from the same sample are listed, as sequenced in a study of blood T cell repertoires in COVID-19. Data came from immunoSEQ multiplex PCR; TCRdb stores just in-frame clones and leaves some out. There are around 220,000 clones in the sample; almost 90% occur only once, and approximately 15% lies in the top ten. The sequencing input was PBMCs or T cells enriched from blood (not recorded which). The receptors shown here come from a woman between 45 and 60 years old with acute COVID-19.

This chain connects TRBV9 to TRBJ2-5; D gene unclear. The V end was cut by 3 bases, the J end by 5 bases, with 14 bases between. The germline V gene has CDR1 SGDLS and CDR2 YYNGEE. This CDR3 region has 14 residues. The CDR3 loop is CASSDPGGGETQYF. The DNA of the CDR3 is TGTGCCAGCAGCGACCCCGGCGGTGGGGAGACCCAGTACTTC. Together with reference TRBV9 and TRBJ2-5, the CDR3 gives the full variable domain: DSGVTQTPKHLITATGQRVTLRCSPRSGDLSVYWYQQSLDQGLQFLIQYYNGEERAKGNILERFSAQQFPDLHSELNLSSLELGDSALYFCASSDPGGGETQYFGPGTRLLVL.

The chain combines TRBV5-4 with TRBJ2-2, with TRBD2 matching over 11 bases. The V gene end was trimmed by 9 bases and the J gene end by 4 bases; junction bases not matched to a gene: 8. Germline loops: CDR1 SGHNT, CDR2 YYREEE (reference sequence). CDR3 length equals 15 residues. The CDR3 region is CATKIAGGPTGELFF. CDR3 nucleotide sequence: TGTGCCACCAAAATAGCGGGAGGGCCCACCGGGGAGCTGTTTTTT. Filled out from reference TRBV5-4 and TRBJ2-2, the complete variable domain reads ETGVTQSPTHLIKTRGQQVTLRCSSQSGHNTVSWYQQALGQGPQFIFQYYREEENGRGNFPPRFSGLQFPNYSSELNVNALELDDSALYLCATKIAGGPTGELFFGEGSRLTVL.

The chain couples TRBV20-1 to TRBJ2-3, with TRBD2 identical over 7 bases. CDR1 and CDR2 from the germline V gene are DFQATT and SNEGSKA (reference sequence). This CDR3 has 10 amino acids. V was pared by 5 bases and J by 14 bases, with 7 bases of the junction left unmatched. CDR3 region: CSALAALRYF. The CDR3 nucleotides read TGCAGTGCTCTAGCGGCGTTGAGGTATTTT.

The chain employs TRBV4-1 and TRBJ2-7; TRBD2 aligns across 10 bases. V shed 2 bases and J 3 bases; nucleotides not matched to a gene: 7. The length of the CDR3 is 16 residues. CDR1 is MGHRA, CDR2 YSYEKL, per germline. The CDR3 DNA reads TGCGCCAGCAGCCAATTATGGGCTAGCGGGAGCTACGAGCAGTACTTC. This translates into CASSQLWASGSYEQYF.

This clone was observed a few times. The chain couples TRBV21-1 to TRBJ1-1; the D call of TRBD1 is as the table states it, not checked on the DNA. TRBV21-1 is classified as a pseudogene. This CDR3 is 16 amino acids long. CDR3 DNA: TGTGCCAGCAGCAAAGCGCGAAACAGGGGGTGGACTGAAGCTTTCTTT. This codes for CASSKARNRGWTEAFF.

A single count supports this clone. This chain links TRBV11-1 with TRBJ2-7; possible D gene TRBD2, 6 bases. CDR3 size: 15 residues. Trimming left V 1 base short and J 1 base short, with 11 bases between. Germline V gene data show CDR1 as SGHAT and CDR2 as FQDESV (reference sequence). In DNA form, the CDR3 reads TGTGCCAGCAGCTTAGGTCTAGCGAATTCCTACGAGCAGTACTTC. It yields the protein CASSLGLANSYEQYF.

This clone appeared once. The chain is built from TRBV5-4 and TRBJ2-2; 8 bases agree with TRBD1. Germline V CDR1 and CDR2: SGHNT, YYREEE (reference sequence). V was clipped by 1 base and J by 4 bases; unmatched bases: 6. The CDR3 sequence is 16 residues long. CDR3 in amino acids: CASSLPRTGPTGELFF. In DNA form, the CDR3 reads TGTGCCAGCAGCTTGCCTCGGACAGGGCCCACCGGGGAGCTGTTTTTT. Looking up the rest from reference TRBV5-4 and TRBJ2-2 gives the full variable domain: ETGVTQSPTHLIKTRGQQVTLRCSSQSGHNTVSWYQQALGQGPQFIFQYYREEENGRGNFPPRFSGLQFPNYSSELNVNALELDDSALYLCASSLPRTGPTGELFFGEGSRLTVL.

This chain connects TRBV5-4 to TRBJ1-2; 9 positions match TRBD1. After removal of 3 bases from V and 8 bases from J, the junction contained 8 bases not matched to a gene. Germline V CDR1 and CDR2: SGHNT, YYREEE (reference sequence). There are 14 residues in the CDR3. CDR3 region: CASSSTGTGPGYTF. The DNA of the CDR3 is TGTGCCAGCAGCTCAACCGGGACAGGGCCCGGCTACACCTTC.

This clone appeared a few times. This chain uses TRBV5-1 with TRBJ1-5, with 7 bases identical to TRBD1. Germline assignment: CDR1 SGHRS and CDR2 YFSETQ. The V and J ends lost 0 bases and 5 bases, in that order; junction bases with no gene match: 2. This CDR3 is 14 amino acids long. The CDR3 sequence: CASSLEGTDQPQHF. DNA for the CDR3: TGCGCCAGCAGCTTGGAGGGGACAGATCAGCCCCAGCATTTT.

This clone was seen once. V and J are TRBV6-5 and TRBJ1-6, with TRBD1 identical over 8 bases. The CDR3 is 14 residues long. V was clipped by 6 bases and J by 9 bases; unmatched bases: 7. Germline lookup yields CDR1 MNHEY and CDR2 SVGAGI. The CDR3, as DNA: TGTGCCAGCAGGACAGGGGAAAACGGTTCACCCCTCCACTTT. Translated, it gives CASRTGENGSPLHF.

This clone was counted a few times. This sequence joins TRBV19 and TRBJ1-2, with D perhaps TRBD1 (5 bases). CDR1 and CDR2 from the germline V gene are LNHDA and SQIVND (reference sequence). The V end lost 1 base, the J end lost 6 bases, and 12 bases lay between the germline ends. The length of the CDR3 is 14 residues. The CDR3 spells CASSIGGATDGYTF. The DNA of the CDR3 is TGTGCCAGTAGTATAGGGGGCGCGACGGATGGCTACACCTTC.

The V gene is TRBV2, the J gene TRBJ1-5; 10 positions agree with TRBD1. The CDR3 sequence is 15 residues long. V shed 3 bases, J shed 6 bases, and the junction held 5 bases outside the gene matches. Germline values: CDR1 SNHLY, CDR2 FYNNEI. Here the CDR3 reads CASSDPGQGGQPQHF. The CDR3 region has the DNA TGTGCCAGCAGTGACCCCGGACAGGGGGGTCAGCCCCAGCATTTT.

The chain uses TRBV18 and TRBJ2-7; 10 bases are a match to TRBD2. Losses at the gene ends were 6 bases for V and 0 bases for J; bases not matched to a gene: 5. The CDR3 runs 15 residues. Germline loops: CDR1 KGHSH, CDR2 LQKENI. The CDR3 sequence is CASSPGTSASYEQYF. The CDR3 bases are TGTGCCAGCTCCCCGGGGACTAGCGCCTCCTACGAGCAGTACTTC.

The rearrangement uses TRBV7-9 and TRBJ1-1; D is perhaps TRBD1 (6 bases). There are 16 residues in the CDR3. V lost 1 base to trimming and J lost 2 bases, with 14 bases between them. From germline, CDR1 is SEHNR and CDR2 FQNEAQ (reference sequence). The CDR3 region is CASSLEQGVPNTEAFF. The CDR3 DNA reads TGTGCCAGCAGCTTAGAACAGGGTGTACCAAACACTGAAGCTTTCTTT.

This clone appeared a few times. The rearrangement links TRBV10-3 to TRBJ1-1; TRBD1 matches at 7 bases. The CDR3 spans 16 residues. Germline CDR1 ENHRY, CDR2 SYGVKD. Trimming cost V 5 bases and J 0 bases; bases outside gene matches: 9. The CDR3 sequence is CAISRDSLRMNTEAFF. The CDR3 bases are TGTGCCATCAGTCGGGACAGTTTAAGGATGAACACTGAAGCTTTCTTT.

V gene TRBV6-5 combines with J gene TRBJ1-1; no firm D call. Trimming removed 6 bases from V and 2 bases from J, with 16 bases in between. This CDR3 contains 15 residues. Germline V gives CDR1 MNHEY, CDR2 SVGAGI. In DNA form, the CDR3 reads TGTGCCAGCAGCATAGACACCTTCAGCAACACTGAAGCTTTCTTT. Its protein product is CASSIDTFSNTEAFF.

The V and J genes are TRBV12-3 or TRBV12-4 and TRBJ2-7, with D maybe TRBD1 (6 bases). The CDR3 sequence is 11 residues long. Between the trimmed V and J ends, which lost 8 bases and 6 bases, there was a span of 11 bases. The CDR3 sequence is CASGQGREQYF. The CDR3 bases are TGTGCCAGCGGTCAGGGGCGCGAGCAGTACTTC.

This clone was counted once. The gene calls are TRBV5-4 and TRBJ2-7, with 11 bases that match TRBD1. CDR3 length equals 16 residues. The V and J ends lost 4 bases and 0 bases, in that order; junction bases with no gene match: 6. Per the germline V gene, CDR1 is SGHNT and CDR2 is YYREEE (reference sequence). CDR3 in DNA: TGTGCCAGCAGCCGGGACAGGGGGTCGAGCTCCTACGAGCAGTACTTC. Its translation: CASSRDRGSSSYEQYF.

The rearrangement uses TRBV9 and TRBJ2-3, with TRBD2 matching 9 bases. Germline trimming cut 3 bases from V and 4 bases from J; bases unmatched to any gene: 9. Germline V gene data show CDR1 as SGDLS and CDR2 as YYNGEE. CDR3 length equals 16 residues. CDR3 residues: CASSEFSSGTADTQYF. CDR3 in DNA: TGTGCCAGCAGCGAATTTTCTAGCGGGACGGCAGATACGCAGTATTTT.

V is TRBV27 and J is TRBJ1-5, with D possibly matching TRBD1 (5 bases). Germline V CDR1 and CDR2: MNHEY, SMNVEV (reference sequence). The CDR3 is 13 residues long. The V end was cut by 10 bases, the J end by 7 bases, with 17 bases between. The CDR3 loop is CATGRDRRQPQHF. The CDR3 DNA reads as TGTGCCACTGGGCGGGACCGTAGGCAGCCCCAGCATTTT.